What follows are 8 T cell receptor beta chains derived from one specimen sequenced in a study of naive and memory T cell subsets. These receptors are not linked to any known antigen. An equimolar mix of two oligonucleotides served as the beta constant-region primer for TRBC1 and TRBC2. The ligated cDNA underwent four PCR rounds using SP2 and nested alpha and beta constant-region primers. TCRdb re-called the UMI-ligation and nested PCR reads through MiXCR, storing one row per CDR3 protein. The sample consists of about 160,000 distinct CDR3 sequences, 22% of them appearing once. Study-level findings and limits: A few larger clonotypes appeared in naive repertoires, especially CD8, possibly memory cells re-expressing CD45RA.

Sequences were obtained from naive CD4+ T cells from blood. The receptors were gathered from a human donor in good health.

The chain combines TRBV6-1 with TRBJ2-7, with 8 bases identical to TRBD2. CDR3 length: 15 amino acids. Germline-derived CDR1 and CDR2 are MNHNS and SASEGT. Trimming took 5 bases from V and 0 from J; bases not matched to a gene: 6. The CDR3: CASSFLAGFSYEQYF. The CDR3 region has the DNA TGTGCCAGCAGTTTCCTAGCGGGTTTCTCCTACGAGCAGTACTTC.

This clonotype was recorded many times. The chain couples TRBV6-1 to TRBJ2-1; TRBD2 matches at 7 bases. V gave up 1 base and J gave up 3 bases; unmatched junction bases: 6. The CDR3 totals 16 residues. The germline CDR1 and CDR2 sequences are MNHNS and SASEGT. The CDR3 nucleotides are TGTGCCAGCAGTGAAGTATTGGCGGGAGTCTACAATGAGCAGTTCTTC. This encodes CASSEVLAGVYNEQFF.

The rearrangement joins TRBV10-1 to TRBJ2-1; 7 bases are a match to TRBD2. The CDR3 has 14 residues. The germline CDR1 and CDR2 sequences are WNHNN and SYGVQD (reference sequence). The V and J ends lost 4 bases and 5 bases, in that order; junction bases with no gene match: 5. The DNA for the CDR3 is TGCGCCAGCAGTGGGCTAGCGGAGAACAATGAGCAGTTCTTC. Residues: CASSGLAENNEQFF.

The V call is TRBV25-1, the J call TRBJ1-2; D is perhaps TRBD1 (5 bases). The CDR3 is 16 amino acids. V dropped 3 bases and J dropped 2 bases, with 16 bases sitting between them. CDR1 is MGHDK and CDR2 is SYGVNS in the germline V gene. The DNA of the CDR3 is TGTGCCAGCAGTGATCCCCTGTGGGGGGAGAACTATGGCTACACCTTC. Protein: CASSDPLWGENYGYTF.

The V and J genes are TRBV29-1 and TRBJ1-5; the D is unclear. The V gene's germline CDR1 is SQVTM and CDR2 ANQGSEA. This CDR3 region has 12 residues. V lost 6 bases, J lost 0 bases, and 6 bases lay in between. For the CDR3, the DNA is TGCAGCGTCAGAAATAGCAATCAGCCCCAGCATTTT. It is translated as CSVRNSNQPQHF.

This clonotype was counted a few times. The CDR3, as DNA: TGTGCCAGCAGTTCCCGGACAGGGGCCCTCTACGAGCAGTACTTC. As protein: CASSSRTGALYEQYF. The rearrangement joins TRBV28 to TRBJ2-7, with 9 bases aligning to TRBD1. The CDR3 runs 15 residues. The junction had 7 bases not matched to a gene; V was cut back by 4 bases and J by 3 bases. Per germline, CDR1 MDHEN and CDR2 SYDVKM.

This clonotype has a count of ten or more. This rearrangement joins TRBV20-1 to TRBJ2-3; D might be TRBD2 (5 bases). Germline V lookup: CDR1 DFQATT, CDR2 SNEGSKA (reference sequence). Trimming took 3 bases from V and 6 from J, leaving 16 bases between them. CDR3 length: 14 residues. The CDR3 region has the DNA TGCAGTGCTAGTCCGGGATTTTCGCCCGATACGCAGTATTTT. Amino acid sequence: CSASPGFSPDTQYF.

This clonotype was recorded a few times. The chain couples TRBV6-1 to TRBJ2-6, with 10 positions matching TRBD1. The CDR3 spans 18 residues. Germline V CDR1 and CDR2: MNHNS, SASEGT. The trim removed 7 bases at V and 2 bases at J, leaving 11 bases unmatched. The CDR3 coding sequence is TGTGCCAGCAATCCGTCGACAGGGGGCTCGGCTGGGGCCAACGTCCTGACTTTC. This gives the protein CASNPSTGGSAGANVLTF.